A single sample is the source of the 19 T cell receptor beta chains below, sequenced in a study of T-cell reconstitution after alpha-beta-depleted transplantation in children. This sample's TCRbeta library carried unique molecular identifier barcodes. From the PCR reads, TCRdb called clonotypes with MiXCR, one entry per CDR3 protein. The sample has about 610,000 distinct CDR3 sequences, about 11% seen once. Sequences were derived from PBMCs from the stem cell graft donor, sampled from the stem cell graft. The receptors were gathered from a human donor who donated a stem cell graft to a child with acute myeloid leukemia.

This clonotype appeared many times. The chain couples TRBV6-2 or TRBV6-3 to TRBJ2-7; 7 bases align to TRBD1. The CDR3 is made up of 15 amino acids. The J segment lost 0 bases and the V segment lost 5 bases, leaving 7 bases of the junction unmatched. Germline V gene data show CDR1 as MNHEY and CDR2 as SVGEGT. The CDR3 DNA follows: TGTGCCAGCAGTAACCGGGACAGAGCCTCCTACGAGCAGTACTTC. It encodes CASSNRDRASYEQYF.

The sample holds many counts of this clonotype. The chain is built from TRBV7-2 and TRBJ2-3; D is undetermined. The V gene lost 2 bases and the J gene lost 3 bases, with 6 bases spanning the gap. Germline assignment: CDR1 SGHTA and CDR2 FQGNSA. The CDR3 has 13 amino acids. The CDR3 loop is CASSLSQTDTQYF. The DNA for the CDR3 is TGTGCCAGCAGCTTATCTCAAACAGATACGCAGTATTTT. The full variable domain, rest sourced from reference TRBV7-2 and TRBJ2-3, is GAGVSQSPSNKVTEKGKDVELRCDPISGHTALYWYRQSLGQGLEFLIYFQGNSAPDKSGLPSDRFSAERTGGSVSTLTIQRTQQEDSAVYLCASSLSQTDTQYFGPGTRLTVL.

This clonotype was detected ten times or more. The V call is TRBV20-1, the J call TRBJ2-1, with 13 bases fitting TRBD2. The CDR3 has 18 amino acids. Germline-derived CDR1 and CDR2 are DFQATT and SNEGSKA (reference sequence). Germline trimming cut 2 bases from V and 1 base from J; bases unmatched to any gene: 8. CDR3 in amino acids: CSARSRTSGRGSYNEQFF. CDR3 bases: TGCAGTGCTAGATCCCGGACTAGCGGGAGAGGGTCCTACAATGAGCAGTTCTTC.

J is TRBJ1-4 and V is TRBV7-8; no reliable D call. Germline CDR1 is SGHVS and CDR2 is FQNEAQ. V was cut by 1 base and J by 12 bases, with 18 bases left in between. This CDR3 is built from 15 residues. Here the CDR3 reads CASSLEPGVTLELFF. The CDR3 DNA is TGTGCCAGCAGCTTAGAGCCCGGGGTTACTTTGGAACTGTTTTTT.

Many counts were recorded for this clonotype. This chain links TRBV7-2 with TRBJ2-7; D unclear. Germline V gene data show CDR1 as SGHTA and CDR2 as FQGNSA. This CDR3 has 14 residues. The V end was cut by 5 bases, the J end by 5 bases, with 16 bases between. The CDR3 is CASSVGVWYHEQYF. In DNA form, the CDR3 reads TGTGCCAGCAGCGTCGGAGTGTGGTACCACGAGCAGTACTTC.

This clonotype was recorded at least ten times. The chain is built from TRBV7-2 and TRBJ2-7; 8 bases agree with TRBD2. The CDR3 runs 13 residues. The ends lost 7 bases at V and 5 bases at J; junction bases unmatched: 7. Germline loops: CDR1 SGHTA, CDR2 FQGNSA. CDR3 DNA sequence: TGTGCCAGCAATGCGGGAGCGGGAGACGAGCAGTACTTC. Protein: CASNAGAGDEQYF.

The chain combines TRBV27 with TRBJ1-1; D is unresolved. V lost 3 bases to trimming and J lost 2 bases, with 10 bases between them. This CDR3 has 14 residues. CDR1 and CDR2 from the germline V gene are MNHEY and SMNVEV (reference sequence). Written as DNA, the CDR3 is TGTGCCAGCAGTTTCCACAGCGTTAACACTGAAGCTTTCTTT. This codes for CASSFHSVNTEAFF.

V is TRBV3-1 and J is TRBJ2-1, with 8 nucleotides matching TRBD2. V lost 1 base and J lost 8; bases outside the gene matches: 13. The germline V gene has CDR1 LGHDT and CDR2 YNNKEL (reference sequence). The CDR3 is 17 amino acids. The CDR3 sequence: CASSQGLLAGSGHEQFF. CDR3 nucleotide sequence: TGTGCCAGCAGCCAAGGTCTCTTAGCGGGGTCCGGCCATGAGCAGTTCTTC.

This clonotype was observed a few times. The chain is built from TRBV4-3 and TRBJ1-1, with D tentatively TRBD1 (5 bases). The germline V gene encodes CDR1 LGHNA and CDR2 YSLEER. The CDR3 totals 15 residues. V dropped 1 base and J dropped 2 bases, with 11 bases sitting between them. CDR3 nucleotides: TGCGCCAGCAGCCAAGGGGTCGGGACCAACACTGAAGCTTTCTTT. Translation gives CASSQGVGTNTEAFF.

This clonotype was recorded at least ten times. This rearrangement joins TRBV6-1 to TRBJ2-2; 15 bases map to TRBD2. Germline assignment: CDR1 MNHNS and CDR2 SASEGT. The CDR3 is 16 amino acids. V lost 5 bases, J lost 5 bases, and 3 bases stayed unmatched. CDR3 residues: CASSLGTSGGTGELFF. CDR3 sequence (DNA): TGTGCCAGCAGTCTCGGGACTAGCGGGGGGACCGGGGAGCTGTTTTTT.

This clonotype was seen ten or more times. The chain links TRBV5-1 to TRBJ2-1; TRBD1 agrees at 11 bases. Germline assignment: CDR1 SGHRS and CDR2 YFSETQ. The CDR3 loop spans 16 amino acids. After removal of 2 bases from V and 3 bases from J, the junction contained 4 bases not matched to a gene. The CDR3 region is CASSLSGTGGYNEQFF. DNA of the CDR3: TGCGCCAGCAGCTTATCCGGGACAGGGGGCTACAATGAGCAGTTCTTC.

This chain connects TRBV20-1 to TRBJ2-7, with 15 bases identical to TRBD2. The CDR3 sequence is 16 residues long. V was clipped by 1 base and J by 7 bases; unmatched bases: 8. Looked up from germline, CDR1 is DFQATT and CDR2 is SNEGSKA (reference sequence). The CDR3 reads CSARAGLAGGRGEQYF. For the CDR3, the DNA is TGCAGTGCTAGAGCGGGACTAGCGGGGGGAAGGGGAGAGCAGTACTTC.

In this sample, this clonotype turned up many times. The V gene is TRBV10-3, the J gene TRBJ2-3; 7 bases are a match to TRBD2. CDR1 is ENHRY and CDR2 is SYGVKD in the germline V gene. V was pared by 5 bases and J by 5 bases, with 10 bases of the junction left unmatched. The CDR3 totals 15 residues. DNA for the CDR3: TGTGCCATCAGTTTAGCGGGCCTCAAGGGAGATACGCAGTATTTT. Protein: CAISLAGLKGDTQYF.

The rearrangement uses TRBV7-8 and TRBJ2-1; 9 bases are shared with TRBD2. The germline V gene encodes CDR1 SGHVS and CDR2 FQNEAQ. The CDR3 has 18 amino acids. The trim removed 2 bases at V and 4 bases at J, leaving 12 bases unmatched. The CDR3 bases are TGTGCCAGCAGCTTATATGGTAGCGGGAGTGATCGGTACAATGAGCAGTTCTTC. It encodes CASSLYGSGSDRYNEQFF.

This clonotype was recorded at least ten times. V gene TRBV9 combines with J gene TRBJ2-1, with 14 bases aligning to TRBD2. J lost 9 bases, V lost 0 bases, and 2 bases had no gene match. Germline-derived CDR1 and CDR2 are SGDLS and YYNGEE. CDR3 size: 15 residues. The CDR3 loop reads CASSVVGLAGVEQFF. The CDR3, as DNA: TGTGCCAGCAGCGTAGTGGGACTAGCGGGAGTTGAGCAGTTCTTC.

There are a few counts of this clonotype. CDR3 sequence: CAWSERTGGIQPQHF. CDR3 nucleotide sequence: TGTGCCTGGAGCGAACGAACAGGGGGAATTCAGCCCCAGCATTTT. The chain has TRBV30 and TRBJ1-5; 8 bases are a match to TRBD1. CDR3 length: 15 amino acids. After removal of 3 bases from V and 6 bases from J, the junction contained 10 bases not matched to a gene. The germline CDR1 and CDR2 sequences are GTSNPN and SVGIG (reference sequence).

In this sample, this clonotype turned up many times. This CDR3 is CSARTGETQYF. The DNA for the CDR3 is TGCAGCGCTCGGACGGGGGAGACCCAGTACTTC. The V and J genes are TRBV20-1 and TRBJ2-5; tentatively, D is TRBD2 (5 bases). This CDR3 has 11 residues. Per the germline V gene, CDR1 is DFQATT and CDR2 is SNEGSKA (reference sequence).

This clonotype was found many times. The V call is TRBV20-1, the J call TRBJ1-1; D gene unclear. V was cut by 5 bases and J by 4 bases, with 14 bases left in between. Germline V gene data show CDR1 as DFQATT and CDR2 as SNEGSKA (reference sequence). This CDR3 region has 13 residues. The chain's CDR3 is CSARTESGTEAFF. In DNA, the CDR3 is TGCAGTGCTCGGACGGAATCGGGCACTGAAGCTTTCTTT.

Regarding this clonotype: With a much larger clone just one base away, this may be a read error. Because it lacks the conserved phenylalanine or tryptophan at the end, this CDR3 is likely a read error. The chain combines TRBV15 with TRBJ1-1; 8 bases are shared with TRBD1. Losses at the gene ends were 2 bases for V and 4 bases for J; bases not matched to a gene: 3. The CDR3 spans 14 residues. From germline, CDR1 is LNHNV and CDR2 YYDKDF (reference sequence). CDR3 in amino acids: CATSRIGQGTEAFY. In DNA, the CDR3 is TGTGCCACCAGCAGAATAGGACAGGGCACTGAAGCTTTCTAT.